Each of the 4 T cell receptor beta chains below was sequenced from the same sample in a study of identical twins. TCRdb redid the calling of the 5' RACE reads with MiXCR, one entry per CDR3 protein. The table shows more than 650,000 distinct CDR3 sequences, with around 6% occurring only once. The sample comprised naive T cells sorted from blood. The receptors were sampled from a man younger than 35 in good health.

This clonotype has a handful of counts. This chain links TRBV20-1 with TRBJ2-3, with TRBD2 identical over 8 bases. Germline V gene lookup returns CDR1 DFQATT and CDR2 SNEGSKA (reference sequence). The CDR3 consists of 13 residues. CDR3: CSRLAPYTDTQYF. The CDR3 DNA reads TGCAGCCGACTAGCGCCGTACACAGATACGCAGTATTTT.

This clonotype was counted ten times or more. This chain joins TRBV27 and TRBJ2-7, with 10 bases identical to TRBD2. Germline V CDR1 and CDR2: MNHEY, SMNVEV (reference sequence). With 3 bases clipped from V and 2 bases from J, the junction kept 10 bases outside the gene matches. This CDR3 has 17 residues. CDR3 region: CASSFGWSGRAAYEQYF. The CDR3 region has the DNA TGTGCCAGCAGTTTTGGGTGGAGCGGGAGGGCCGCCTACGAGCAGTACTTC.

The DNA for the CDR3 is TGTGCCAGCAGCTTGGGGACTCCCGATACGCAGTATTTT. Amino acid sequence: CASSLGTPDTQYF. V and J are TRBV5-4 and TRBJ2-3, with a possible D match to TRBD2 (5 bases). Trimming took off 0 bases at V and 6 bases at J, with 8 bases between the two ends. Germline V CDR1 and CDR2: SGHNT, YYREEE (reference sequence). CDR3 size: 13 residues.

Regarding this clonotype: A read error may be the cause here, since a much bigger clone is one base away. The chain recombines TRBV11-3 with TRBJ2-1; 13 bases align to TRBD2. This CDR3 has 16 amino acids. Unmatched junction bases numbered 9, after V lost 5 bases and J lost 8 bases. Germline V gives CDR1 SGHNT, CDR2 YENEEA. The CDR3 coding sequence is TGTGCCAGCAGCCTACCCGGGACTAGCGGGATCGATGAGCAGTTCTTC. Residues: CASSLPGTSGIDEQFF.